This is a list of T cell receptor beta chains from one sample in a study of OX40 agonist ivuxolimab in advanced cancers. Profiling relied on immunoSEQ multiplex PCR, and the TCRdb table lists in-frame clones only, not all of them. The table lists 92,000 or so clones, 84% of them singletons. Here the sequenced sample was CD4+ or CD8+ T cells sorted from blood, taken in a trial of the OX40 agonist ivuxolimab. These receptors came from an adult with an advanced solid tumor such as melanoma, head and neck, liver or kidney cancer. CDR3s include the opening cysteine and the closing phenylalanine or tryptophan. Fields, in order: V gene, clone size, D gene, J gene, CDR3 DNA, CDR3 protein. D genes are given only for firm matches. Expanded clones get a size class; other rows say once, few or many, or leave the size out.

v_gene: TRBV15; abundance: once; d_gene: .; j_gene: TRBJ2-1; CDR3nt: TGTGCCACCAGCAGAGATAGCGCGGCGGACAATGAGCAGTTCTTC; CDR3aa: CATSRDSAADNEQFF
v_gene: TRBV19; abundance: .; d_gene: .; j_gene: TRBJ1-2; CDR3nt: TGTGCCAGTAGGCCGAGTACAGGGACTAACTATGGCTACACCTTC; CDR3aa: CASRPSTGTNYGYTF
v_gene: TRBV5-1; abundance: .; d_gene: TRBD2; j_gene: TRBJ2-1; CDR3nt: TGCGCCAGCTCCCTAGCGGGAGGGCCAAGTGAGCAGTTCTTC; CDR3aa: CASSLAGGPSEQFF
v_gene: TRBV5-6; abundance: .; d_gene: .; j_gene: TRBJ1-2; CDR3nt: TGTGCCAGCAGCTTGGGGTCTGTCTATGGCTACACCTTC; CDR3aa: CASSLGSVYGYTF
v_gene: TRBV7-2; abundance: .; d_gene: TRBD2; j_gene: TRBJ2-2; CDR3nt: TGTGCCAGCAGCTTCTCTGCGGGGGGGCGAGTCGGGGAGCTGTTTTTT; CDR3aa: CASSFSAGGRVGELFF
v_gene: TRBV7-2; abundance: .; d_gene: TRBD1; j_gene: TRBJ1-6; CDR3nt: TGTGCCAGCAGCTTAGACAGGGGGCTTTCACCCCTCCACTTT; CDR3aa: CASSLDRGLSPLHF
v_gene: TRBV11-3; abundance: .; d_gene: .; j_gene: TRBJ2-3; CDR3nt: TGTGCCAGCAGCTCCTCGGGGGGGACAGGCGAAGATACGCAGTATTTT; CDR3aa: CASSSSGGTGEDTQYF
v_gene: TRBV6-5; abundance: .; d_gene: TRBD1; j_gene: TRBJ1-4; CDR3nt: TGTGCCAGCAGTTACGGGCCAGGGGGAAACGAAAAACTGTTTTTT; CDR3aa: CASSYGPGGNEKLFF
v_gene: TRBV29-1; abundance: .; d_gene: .; j_gene: TRBJ2-3; CDR3nt: TGCAGCGTTGAAGAAAGGCCCAGCCTTGAGGGCACAGATACGCAGTATTTT; CDR3aa: CSVEERPSLEGTDTQYF
v_gene: TRBV30; abundance: .; d_gene: .; j_gene: TRBJ2-7; CDR3nt: TGTGCCTGGAGGGGGAACAGTAAAAGGGGCGAGCAGTACTTC; CDR3aa: CAWRGNSKRGEQYF
v_gene: TRBV5-8; abundance: few; d_gene: .; j_gene: TRBJ1-2; CDR3nt: TGTGCCAGCAGCTCAGGGCTTCTCTATGGCTACACCTTC; CDR3aa: CASSSGLLYGYTF
v_gene: TRBV6-6; abundance: .; d_gene: TRBD1; j_gene: TRBJ1-1; CDR3nt: TGTGCCAGCAAAGAGACAGGGCTAGGGAACACTGAAGCTTTCTTT; CDR3aa: CASKETGLGNTEAFF
v_gene: TRBV6-5; abundance: .; d_gene: TRBD1; j_gene: TRBJ2-4; CDR3nt: TGTGCCAGCAGTTACGGACAGGACCGAAACATTCAGTACTTC; CDR3aa: CASSYGQDRNIQYF
v_gene: TRBV4-2; abundance: few; d_gene: .; j_gene: TRBJ1-3; CDR3nt: TGTGCCAGCAGCCAAGAATACAGGGGAAACACCATATATTTT; CDR3aa: CASSQEYRGNTIYF
v_gene: TRBV2; abundance: .; d_gene: .; j_gene: TRBJ1-1; CDR3nt: TGTGCCAGCAGTGAATACGAGAACACTGAAGCTTTCTTT; CDR3aa: CASSEYENTEAFF
v_gene: TRBV9; abundance: .; d_gene: .; j_gene: TRBJ1-3; CDR3nt: TGTGCCAGCAGCGTAAATACTGGCCGGGCGGGAAACACCATATATTTT; CDR3aa: CASSVNTGRAGNTIYF
v_gene: TRBV6-7; abundance: .; d_gene: .; j_gene: TRBJ2-7; CDR3nt: TGTGCCAGCAGACCCGGGCCGGTGAACGAGCAGTACTTC; CDR3aa: CASRPGPVNEQYF
v_gene: TRBV7-9; abundance: .; d_gene: TRBD2; j_gene: TRBJ2-3; CDR3nt: TGTGCCAGCAGCCCTAGACGGCAACTAGCGGGAGGAGATACGCAGTATTTT; CDR3aa: CASSPRRQLAGGDTQYF
v_gene: TRBV9; abundance: once; d_gene: .; j_gene: TRBJ2-3; CDR3nt: TGTGCCAGCAGCGTAGGGGACCAGTGGCAACCTGTGGGATTTGATACGCAGTATTTT; CDR3aa: CASSVGDQWQPVGFDTQYF
v_gene: TRBV29-1; abundance: .; d_gene: TRBD1; j_gene: TRBJ2-3; CDR3nt: TGCAGCGGGGACAGGGGGACAGATACGCAGTATTTT; CDR3aa: CSGDRGTDTQYF
v_gene: TRBV19; abundance: once; d_gene: .; j_gene: TRBJ1-6; CDR3nt: TGTGCCAGTAGTACCTCCGGGGGTTCTCATTCACCCCTCCACTTT; CDR3aa: CASSTSGGSHSPLHF
v_gene: TRBV7-2; abundance: .; d_gene: TRBD2; j_gene: TRBJ2-7; CDR3nt: TGTGCCAGCAGCTCGTCGGGAGGGCTAGCTGACTTC; CDR3aa: CASSSSGGLADF
v_gene: TRBV7-2; abundance: .; d_gene: TRBD2; j_gene: TRBJ2-1; CDR3nt: TGTGCCAGCAGCTGGGCGGGGGGAGGCGCGGCGGCCTATGAGCAGTTCTTC; CDR3aa: CASSWAGGGAAAYEQFF
v_gene: TRBV6-1; abundance: .; d_gene: TRBD1; j_gene: TRBJ2-1; CDR3nt: TGTGCCAGCATCCCAGGGACAGGGCGCTTTGTTGAGCAGTTCTTC; CDR3aa: CASIPGTGRFVEQFF